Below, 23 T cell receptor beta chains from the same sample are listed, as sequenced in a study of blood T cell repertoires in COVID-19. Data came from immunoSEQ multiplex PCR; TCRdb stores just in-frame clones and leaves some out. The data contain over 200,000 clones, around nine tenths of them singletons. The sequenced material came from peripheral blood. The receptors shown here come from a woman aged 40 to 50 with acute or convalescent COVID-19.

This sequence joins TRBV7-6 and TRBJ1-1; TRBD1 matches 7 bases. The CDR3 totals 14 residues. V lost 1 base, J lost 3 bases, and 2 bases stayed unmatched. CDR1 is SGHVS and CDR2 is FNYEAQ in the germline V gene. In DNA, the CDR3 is TGTGCCAGCAGCTTAGGGGACAGATACACTGAAGCTTTCTTT. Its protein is CASSLGDRYTEAFF.

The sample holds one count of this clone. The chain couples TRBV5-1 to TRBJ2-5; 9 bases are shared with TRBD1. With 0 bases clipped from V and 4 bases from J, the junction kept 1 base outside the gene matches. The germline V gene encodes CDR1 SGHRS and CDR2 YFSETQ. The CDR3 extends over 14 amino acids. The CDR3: CASSLGDRVETQYF. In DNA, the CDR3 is TGCGCCAGCAGCTTGGGGGACAGGGTAGAGACCCAGTACTTC.

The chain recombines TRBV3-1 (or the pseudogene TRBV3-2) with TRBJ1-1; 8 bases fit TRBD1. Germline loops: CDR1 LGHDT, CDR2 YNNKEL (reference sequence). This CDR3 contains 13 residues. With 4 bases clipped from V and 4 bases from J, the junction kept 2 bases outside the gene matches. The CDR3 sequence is CASSLDRGTEAFF. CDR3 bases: TGTGCCAGCAGCCTCGACAGGGGCACTGAAGCTTTCTTT.

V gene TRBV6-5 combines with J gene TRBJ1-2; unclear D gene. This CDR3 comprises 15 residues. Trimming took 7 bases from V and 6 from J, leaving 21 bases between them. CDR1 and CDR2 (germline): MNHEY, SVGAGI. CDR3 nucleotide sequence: TGTGCCAGCATCGAGGGTAGCTATCTTGGTGATGGCTACACCTTC. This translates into CASIEGSYLGDGYTF.

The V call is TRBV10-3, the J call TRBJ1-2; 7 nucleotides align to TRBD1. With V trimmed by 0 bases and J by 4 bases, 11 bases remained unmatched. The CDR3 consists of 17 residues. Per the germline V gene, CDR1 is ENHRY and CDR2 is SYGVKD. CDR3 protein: CAISESPTGPRGYGYTF. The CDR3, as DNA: TGTGCCATCAGTGAGTCCCCGACAGGGCCAAGAGGCTATGGCTACACCTTC.

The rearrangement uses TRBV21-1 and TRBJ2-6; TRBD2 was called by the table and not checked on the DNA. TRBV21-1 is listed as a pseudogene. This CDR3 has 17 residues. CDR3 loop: CASSKGTGGSGANVLTF. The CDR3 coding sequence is TGTGCCAGCAGCAAAGGGACTGGCGGCTCTGGGGCCAACGTCCTGACTTTC.

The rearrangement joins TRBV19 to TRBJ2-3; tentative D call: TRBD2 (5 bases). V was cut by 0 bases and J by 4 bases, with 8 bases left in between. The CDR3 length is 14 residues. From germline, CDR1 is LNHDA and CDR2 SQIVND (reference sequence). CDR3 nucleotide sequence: TGTGCCAGTAGTATAGAGGGGAGCCCAGATACGCAGTATTTT. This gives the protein CASSIEGSPDTQYF.

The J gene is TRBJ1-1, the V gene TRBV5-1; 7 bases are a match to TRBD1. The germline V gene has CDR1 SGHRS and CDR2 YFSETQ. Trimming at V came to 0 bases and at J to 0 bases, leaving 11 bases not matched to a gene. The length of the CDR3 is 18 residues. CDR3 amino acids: CASSLVPGQQTLNTEAFF. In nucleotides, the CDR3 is TGCGCCAGCAGCTTGGTCCCGGGACAGCAGACTTTGAACACTGAAGCTTTCTTT.

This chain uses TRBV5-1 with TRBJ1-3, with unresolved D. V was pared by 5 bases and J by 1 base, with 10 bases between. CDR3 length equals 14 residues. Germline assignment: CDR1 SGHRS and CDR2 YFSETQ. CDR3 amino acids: CASRLDASGNTIYF. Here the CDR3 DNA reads TGCGCCAGCAGACTTGATGCATCTGGAAACACCATATATTTT.

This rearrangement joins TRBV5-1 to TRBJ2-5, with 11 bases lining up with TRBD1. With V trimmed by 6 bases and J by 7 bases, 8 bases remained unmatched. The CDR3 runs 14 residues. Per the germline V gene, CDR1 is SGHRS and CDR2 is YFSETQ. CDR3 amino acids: CASTSGQGARTQYF. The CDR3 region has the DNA TGCGCCAGCACCTCAGGACAGGGGGCCCGGACCCAGTACTTC. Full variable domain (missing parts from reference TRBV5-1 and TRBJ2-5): KAGVTQTPRYLIKTRGQQVTLSCSPISGHRSVSWYQQTPGQGLQFLFEYFSETQRNKGNFPGRFSGRQFSNSRSEMNVSTLELGDSALYLCASTSGQGARTQYFGPGTRLLVL.

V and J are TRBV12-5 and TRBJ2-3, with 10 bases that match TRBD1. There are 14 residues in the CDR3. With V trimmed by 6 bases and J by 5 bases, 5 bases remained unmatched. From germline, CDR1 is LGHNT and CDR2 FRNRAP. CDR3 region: CASGRTGGGDTQYF. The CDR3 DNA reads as TGTGCTAGTGGGAGGACAGGGGGGGGAGATACGCAGTATTTT.

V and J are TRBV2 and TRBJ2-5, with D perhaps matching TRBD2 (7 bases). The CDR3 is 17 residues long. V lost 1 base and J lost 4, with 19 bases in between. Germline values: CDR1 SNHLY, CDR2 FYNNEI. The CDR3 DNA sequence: TGTGCCAGCAGTGAAGTATCGCGGGGGCCTTTTGGAGAGACCCAGTACTTC. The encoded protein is CASSEVSRGPFGETQYF. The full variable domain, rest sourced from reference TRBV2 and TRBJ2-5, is EPEVTQTPSHQVTQMGQEVILRCVPISNHLYFYWYRQILGQKVEFLVSFYNNEISEKSEIFDDQFSVERPDGSNFTLKIRSTKLEDSAMYFCASSEVSRGPFGETQYFGPGTRLLVL.

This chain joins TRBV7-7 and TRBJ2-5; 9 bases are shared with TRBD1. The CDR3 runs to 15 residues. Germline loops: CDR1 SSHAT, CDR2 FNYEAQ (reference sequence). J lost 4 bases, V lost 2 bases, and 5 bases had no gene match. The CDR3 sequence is CASSLRDRVLETQYF. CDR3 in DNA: TGTGCCAGCAGCTTAAGGGACAGGGTGTTAGAGACCCAGTACTTC.

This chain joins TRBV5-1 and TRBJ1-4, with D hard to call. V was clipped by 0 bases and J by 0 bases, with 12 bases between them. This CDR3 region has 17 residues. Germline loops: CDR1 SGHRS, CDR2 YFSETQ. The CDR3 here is CASSLDSLIATNEKLFF. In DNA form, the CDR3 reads TGCGCCAGCAGCTTGGACAGTCTTATTGCAACTAATGAAAAACTGTTTTTT. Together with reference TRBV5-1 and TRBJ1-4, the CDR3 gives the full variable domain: KAGVTQTPRYLIKTRGQQVTLSCSPISGHRSVSWYQQTPGQGLQFLFEYFSETQRNKGNFPGRFSGRQFSNSRSEMNVSTLELGDSALYLCASSLDSLIATNEKLFFGSGTQLSVL.

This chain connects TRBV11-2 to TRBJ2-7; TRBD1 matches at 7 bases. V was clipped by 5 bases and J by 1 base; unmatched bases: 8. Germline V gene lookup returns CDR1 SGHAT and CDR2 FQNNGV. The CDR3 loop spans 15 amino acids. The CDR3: CASSPRDSLSYEQYV. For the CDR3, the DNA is TGTGCCAGCAGCCCTCGGGACAGTCTGTCCTACGAGCAGTACGTC.

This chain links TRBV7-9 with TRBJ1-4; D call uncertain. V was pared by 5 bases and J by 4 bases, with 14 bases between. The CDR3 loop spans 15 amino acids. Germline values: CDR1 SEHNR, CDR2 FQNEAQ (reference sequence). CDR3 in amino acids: CASSPTGSLNEKLFF. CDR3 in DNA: TGTGCCAGCAGCCCCACCGGGAGTCTTAATGAAAAACTGTTTTTT.

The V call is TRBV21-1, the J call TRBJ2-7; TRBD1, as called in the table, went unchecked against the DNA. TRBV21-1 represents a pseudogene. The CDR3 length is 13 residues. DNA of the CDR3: TGTGCCAGCAGCAAAGGGGAAGGGGGCGAGCAGTACGTC. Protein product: CASSKGEGGEQYV.

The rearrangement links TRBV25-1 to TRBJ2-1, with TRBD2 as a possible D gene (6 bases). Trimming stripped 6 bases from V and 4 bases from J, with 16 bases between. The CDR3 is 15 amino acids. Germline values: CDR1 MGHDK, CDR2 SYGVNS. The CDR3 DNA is TGTGCCAGCAGCGGGGGTACCACGAAATACAATGAGCAGTTCTTC. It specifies CASSGGTTKYNEQFF. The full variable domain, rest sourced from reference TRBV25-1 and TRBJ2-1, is EADIYQTPRYLVIGTGKKITLECSQTMGHDKMYWYQQDPGMELHLIHYSYGVNSTEKGDLSSESTVSRIRTEHFPLTLESARPSHTSQYLCASSGGTTKYNEQFFGPGTRLTVL.

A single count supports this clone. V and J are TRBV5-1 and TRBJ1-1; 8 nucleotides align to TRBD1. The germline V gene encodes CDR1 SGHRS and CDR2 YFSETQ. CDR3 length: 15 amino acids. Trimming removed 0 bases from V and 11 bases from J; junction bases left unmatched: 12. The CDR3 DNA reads TGCGCCAGCAGCTTGGTGGCAGGGGGCGCAGGTCTGGCTTTCTTT. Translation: CASSLVAGGAGLAFF.

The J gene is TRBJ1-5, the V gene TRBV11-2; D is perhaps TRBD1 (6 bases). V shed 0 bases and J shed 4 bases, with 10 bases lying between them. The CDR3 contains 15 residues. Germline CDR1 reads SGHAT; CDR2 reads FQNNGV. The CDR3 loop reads CASSLEGGGNQPQHF. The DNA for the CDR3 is TGTGCCAGCAGCTTAGAAGGGGGTGGTAATCAGCCCCAGCATTTT.

The CDR3 here is CASSSGGAFGYTF. The CDR3 bases are TGTGCCAGCAGTTCAGGGGGCGCATTTGGCTACACCTTC. The gene calls are TRBV5-4 and TRBJ1-2, with 8 bases aligning to TRBD1. This CDR3 has 13 residues. Trimming at V came to 5 bases and at J to 7 bases, leaving 7 bases not matched to a gene. CDR1 SGHNT and CDR2 YYREEE come from the germline V gene (reference sequence). Full variable domain (remainder filled in from reference TRBV5-4 and TRBJ1-2): ETGVTQSPTHLIKTRGQQVTLRCSSQSGHNTVSWYQQALGQGPQFIFQYYREEENGRGNFPPRFSGLQFPNYSSELNVNALELDDSALYLCASSSGGAFGYTFGSGTRLTVV.

In nucleotides, the CDR3 is TGTGCCAGCAGTAGAGGGGACAGCTGGAACACTGAAGCTTTCTTT. Translated: CASSRGDSWNTEAFF. The rearrangement links TRBV6-5 to TRBJ1-1; TRBD1 aligns across 7 bases. This CDR3 comprises 15 residues. V gave up 5 bases and J gave up 1 base; unmatched junction bases: 7. The germline V gene has CDR1 MNHEY and CDR2 SVGAGI.

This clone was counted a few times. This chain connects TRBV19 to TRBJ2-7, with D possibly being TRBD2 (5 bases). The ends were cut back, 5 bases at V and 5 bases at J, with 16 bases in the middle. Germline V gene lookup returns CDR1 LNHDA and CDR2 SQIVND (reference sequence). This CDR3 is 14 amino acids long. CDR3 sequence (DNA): TGTGCCAGTAGTCCCCGGGGTGCGGTGGACGAGCAGTACGTC. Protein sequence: CASSPRGAVDEQYV.